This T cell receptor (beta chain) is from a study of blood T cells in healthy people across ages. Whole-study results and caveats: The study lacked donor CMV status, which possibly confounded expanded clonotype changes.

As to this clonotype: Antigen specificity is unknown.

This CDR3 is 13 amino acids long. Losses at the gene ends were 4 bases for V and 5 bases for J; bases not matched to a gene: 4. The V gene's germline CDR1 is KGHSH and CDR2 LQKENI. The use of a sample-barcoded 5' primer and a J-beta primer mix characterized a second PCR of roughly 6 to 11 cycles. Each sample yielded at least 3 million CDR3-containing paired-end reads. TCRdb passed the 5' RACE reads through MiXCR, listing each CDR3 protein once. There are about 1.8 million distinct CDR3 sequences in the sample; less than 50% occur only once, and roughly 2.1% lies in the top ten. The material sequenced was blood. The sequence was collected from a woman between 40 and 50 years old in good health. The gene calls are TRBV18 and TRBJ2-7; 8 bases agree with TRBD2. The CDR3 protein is CASSLSGANEQYF. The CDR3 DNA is TGTGCCAGCTCACTTAGCGGGGCTAACGAGCAGTACTTC.